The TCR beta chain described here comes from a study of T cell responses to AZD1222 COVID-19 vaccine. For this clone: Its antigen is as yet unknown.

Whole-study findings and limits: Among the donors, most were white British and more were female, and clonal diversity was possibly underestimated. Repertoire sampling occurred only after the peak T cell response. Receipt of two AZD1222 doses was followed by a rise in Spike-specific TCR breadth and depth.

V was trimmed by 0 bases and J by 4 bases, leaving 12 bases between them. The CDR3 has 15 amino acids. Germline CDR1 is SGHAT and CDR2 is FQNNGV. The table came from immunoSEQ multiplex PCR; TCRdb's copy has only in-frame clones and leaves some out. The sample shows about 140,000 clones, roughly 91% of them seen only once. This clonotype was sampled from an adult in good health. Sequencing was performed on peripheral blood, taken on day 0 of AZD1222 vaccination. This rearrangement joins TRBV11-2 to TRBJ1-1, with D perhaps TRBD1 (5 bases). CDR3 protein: CASSLDRGWGTEAFF. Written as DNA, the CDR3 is TGTGCCAGCAGCTTAGATAGGGGTTGGGGCACTGAAGCTTTCTTT.